This TCR beta chain was documented in a study of vaccination and CD4 T cells after COVID-19. Study context: Post-COVID samples were collected a median about 94 days following diagnosis, spanning 35 to 161. Median time from second vaccine dose to sampling was approximately 74 days (14 to 241).

TCRdb analysed the PCR reads with MiXCR anew, one entry per CDR3 protein. This sample yields approximately 19,000 distinct CDR3 sequences, of which roughly 63% are seen a single time; about 1.1% belongs to the top ten. The CDR3 is 16 amino acids. The germline V gene has CDR1 MGHDK and CDR2 SYGVNS. V lost 1 base to trimming and J lost 2 bases, with 15 bases between them. The material sequenced was CD4+ T cells from blood, taken after SARS-CoV-2 vaccination. The receptor comes from a human donor who had recovered from COVID-19. This rearrangement joins TRBV25-1 to TRBJ2-7; TRBD1 is a possible D gene (6 bases). CDR3 region: CASSESGGGLPYEQYF. The CDR3 nucleotides are TGTGCCAGCAGTGAATCAGGTGGGGGCCTACCCTACGAGCAGTACTTC.